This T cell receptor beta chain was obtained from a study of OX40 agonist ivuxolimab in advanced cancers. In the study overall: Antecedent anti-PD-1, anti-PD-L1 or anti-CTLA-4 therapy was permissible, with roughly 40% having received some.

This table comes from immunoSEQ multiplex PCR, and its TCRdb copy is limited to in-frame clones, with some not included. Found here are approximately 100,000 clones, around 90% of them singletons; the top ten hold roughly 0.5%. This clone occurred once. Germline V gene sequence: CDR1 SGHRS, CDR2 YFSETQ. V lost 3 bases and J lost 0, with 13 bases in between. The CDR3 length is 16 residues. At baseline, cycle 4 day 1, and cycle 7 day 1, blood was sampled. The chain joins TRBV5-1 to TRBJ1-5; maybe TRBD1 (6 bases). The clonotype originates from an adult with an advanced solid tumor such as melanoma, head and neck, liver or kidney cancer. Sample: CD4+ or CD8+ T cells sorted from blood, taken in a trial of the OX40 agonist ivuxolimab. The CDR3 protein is CASSSPTGDSNQPQHF. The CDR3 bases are TGCGCCAGCAGCTCGCCGACAGGAGATAGCAATCAGCCCCAGCATTTT.